Presented here are 16 T cell receptor beta chains from one specimen sequenced in a study of blood T cell repertoires in COVID-19. Only in-frame clones appear in the TCRdb table, and some are missing; sequencing was by immunoSEQ multiplex PCR. The sample has about 98,000 clones, approximately 86% seen once. The sequencing input was peripheral blood. The receptors shown here come from an older man with active or convalescent COVID-19.

V and J are TRBV2 and TRBJ2-7; 10 bases fit TRBD1. The CDR3 has 15 amino acids. In germline, CDR1 is SNHLY, CDR2 FYNNEI. Unmatched junction bases numbered 5, after V lost 5 bases and J lost 1 base. CDR3 nucleotides: TGTGCCAGCAGTCTACCGGGACAGGGGTCCTACGAGCAGTACTTC. Protein sequence: CASSLPGQGSYEQYF. Full variable domain (missing parts from reference TRBV2 and TRBJ2-7): EPEVTQTPSHQVTQMGQEVILRCVPISNHLYFYWYRQILGQKVEFLVSFYNNEISEKSEIFDDQFSVERPDGSNFTLKIRSTKLEDSAMYFCASSLPGQGSYEQYFGPGTRLTVT.

V is TRBV7-2 and J is TRBJ2-7, with D possibly matching TRBD1 (7 bases). This CDR3 has 14 amino acids. Looked up from germline, CDR1 is SGHTA and CDR2 is FQGNSA. The ends were cut back, 1 base at V and 6 bases at J, with 13 bases in the middle. CDR3 DNA sequence: TGTGCCAGCAGCTTAGGGCAGGGGGGACTCGAGCAGTACTTC. Translation: CASSLGQGGLEQYF.

The CDR3 coding sequence is TGTGCCAGCAGTGATTCTAAAAGGCGGGCTCTTAGCAATCAGCCCCAGCATTTT. Translating gives CASSDSKRRALSNQPQHF. The chain carries TRBV25-1 and TRBJ1-5; D not resolved. The CDR3 sequence is 18 residues long. CDR1 is MGHDK and CDR2 is SYGVNS in the germline V gene. Trimming removed 3 bases at V and 0 bases at J, with 18 bases between.

J is TRBJ2-7 and V is TRBV6-5; 9 bases agree with TRBD1. Germline loops: CDR1 MNHEY, CDR2 SVGAGI. The CDR3 has 15 residues. Trimming took 6 bases from V and 2 from J; bases not matched to a gene: 8. CDR3 loop: CASRKGQGETYEQYF. CDR3 nucleotide sequence: TGTGCCAGCAGGAAGGGACAGGGTGAAACCTACGAGCAGTACTTC.

The chain links TRBV3-1 (or the pseudogene TRBV3-2) to TRBJ1-2; TRBD1 agrees at 7 bases. This CDR3 spans 14 amino acids. V lost 2 bases to trimming and J lost 4 bases; unmatched junction nucleotides: 4. Germline V CDR1 and CDR2: LGHDT, YNNKEL (reference sequence). The CDR3: CASSQYRGSYGYTF. The CDR3, as DNA: TGTGCCAGCAGCCAATACAGGGGTTCCTATGGCTACACCTTC.

This clone was observed a handful of times. The DNA of the CDR3 is TGTGCCAGCAGCCCAAACTCCGGGACAGGGGAGTTGGGCTCTGGAAACACCATATATTTT. As protein: CASSPNSGTGELGSGNTIYF. The V and J genes are TRBV3-1 (or the pseudogene TRBV3-2) and TRBJ1-3; 10 bases map to TRBD1. After removal of 4 bases from V and 0 bases from J, the junction contained 15 bases not matched to a gene. The germline CDR1 and CDR2 sequences are LGHDT and YNNKEL (reference sequence). This CDR3 contains 20 residues.

The V gene is TRBV4-1, the J gene TRBJ1-6; a weak D match, TRBD1 (5 bases). CDR3 length: 12 amino acids. Germline CDR1 and CDR2: MGHRA and YSYEKL. Trimming removed 0 bases from V and 14 bases from J, with 8 bases in between. CDR3 sequence reads: CASSQDRGSLHF. CDR3 bases: TGCGCCAGCAGCCAAGATCGGGGGTCCCTCCACTTT.

Only a few counts were recorded for this clone. The V gene is TRBV10-3, the J gene TRBJ1-5; a possible D gene is TRBD1 (5 bases). The germline V gene encodes CDR1 ENHRY and CDR2 SYGVKD. V was clipped by 10 bases and J by 4 bases, with 14 bases between them. The CDR3 totals 13 residues. CDR3 sequence reads: CATQTVGNQPQHF. CDR3 nucleotide sequence: TGTGCCACCCAGACAGTAGGAAATCAGCCCCAGCATTTT.

This sequence joins TRBV5-1 and TRBJ2-5; 8 bases map to TRBD2. With V trimmed by 4 bases and J by 2 bases, 4 bases remained unmatched. CDR1 SGHRS and CDR2 YFSETQ come from the germline V gene. This CDR3 spans 14 amino acids. The CDR3 DNA is TGCGCCAGCAGCACGGAGCGGGGGCAAGAGACCCAGTACTTC. Protein sequence: CASSTERGQETQYF.

The CDR3: CASKTGLMNTEAFF. The CDR3 region has the DNA TGTGCCAGCAAAACGGGACTGATGAACACTGAAGCTTTCTTT. The gene calls are TRBV6-5 and TRBJ1-1; TRBD1 is a possible D gene (5 bases). This CDR3 has 14 residues. CDR1 and CDR2 from the germline V gene are MNHEY and SVGAGI. Trimming shortened V by 7 bases and J by 0 bases, and 12 bases separated the two germline ends.

The chain is built from TRBV27 and TRBJ1-5; TRBD1 is a possible D gene (6 bases). CDR3 length equals 16 residues. Trimming cost V 2 bases and J 3 bases, with 14 bases left between them. The germline CDR1 and CDR2 sequences are MNHEY and SMNVEV (reference sequence). The CDR3 sequence: CASSLGQPAANQPQHF. In DNA form, the CDR3 reads TGTGCCAGCAGTTTAGGACAGCCCGCAGCCAATCAGCCCCAGCATTTT.

On this clone itself: The sample has other DNA sequences that encode this CDR3 too. The V gene is TRBV18, the J gene TRBJ1-5; no clear D gene. The CDR3 has 14 residues. Germline V CDR1 and CDR2: KGHSH, LQKENI. V lost 4 bases to trimming and J lost 0 bases, with 7 bases between them. The CDR3, as DNA: TGTGCCAGCTCACAAGAGCATAGCAATCAGCCCCAGCATTTT. Translation gives CASSQEHSNQPQHF.

The chain uses TRBV4-1 and TRBJ1-5; 9 bases are shared with TRBD1. Germline V gene data show CDR1 as MGHRA and CDR2 as YSYEKL. V lost 3 bases, J lost 6 bases, and 6 bases stayed unmatched. This CDR3 region has 15 residues. This CDR3 reads CASSHYRGLGQPQHF. For the CDR3, the DNA is TGCGCCAGCAGCCATTACAGGGGGCTAGGTCAGCCCCAGCATTTT.

The J gene is TRBJ1-6, the V gene TRBV30; no firm D call. Germline V gene sequence: CDR1 GTSNPN, CDR2 SVGIG (reference sequence). The V and J ends lost 2 bases and 0 bases respectively, with 14 bases between them. This CDR3 spans 17 amino acids. The CDR3 region has the DNA TGTGCCTGGAGTCCCCTCGGGGTGTCCTCCTATAATTCACCCCTCCACTTT. Translated, it gives CAWSPLGVSSYNSPLHF.

This chain joins TRBV2 and TRBJ2-1; TRBD1 aligns across 8 bases. V dropped 10 bases and J dropped 8; count of bases not matched to a gene: 16. The CDR3 has 15 residues. Germline CDR1 is SNHLY and CDR2 is FYNNEI. The CDR3 DNA sequence: TGTGCCAATACCGACTTCGGACAGGGTGCGCATGAGCAGTTCTTC. Encoded protein: CANTDFGQGAHEQFF.

The gene calls are TRBV4-1 and TRBJ2-7, with a possible D match to TRBD2 (6 bases). Trimming took off 4 bases at V and 2 bases at J, with 15 bases between the two ends. CDR3 length equals 15 residues. The germline gives CDR1 MGHRA, CDR2 YSYEKL. The CDR3, as DNA: TGCGCCAGCAGCCCCGGGACTGCCAGAGCCTACGAGCAGTACTTC. This gives the protein CASSPGTARAYEQYF.